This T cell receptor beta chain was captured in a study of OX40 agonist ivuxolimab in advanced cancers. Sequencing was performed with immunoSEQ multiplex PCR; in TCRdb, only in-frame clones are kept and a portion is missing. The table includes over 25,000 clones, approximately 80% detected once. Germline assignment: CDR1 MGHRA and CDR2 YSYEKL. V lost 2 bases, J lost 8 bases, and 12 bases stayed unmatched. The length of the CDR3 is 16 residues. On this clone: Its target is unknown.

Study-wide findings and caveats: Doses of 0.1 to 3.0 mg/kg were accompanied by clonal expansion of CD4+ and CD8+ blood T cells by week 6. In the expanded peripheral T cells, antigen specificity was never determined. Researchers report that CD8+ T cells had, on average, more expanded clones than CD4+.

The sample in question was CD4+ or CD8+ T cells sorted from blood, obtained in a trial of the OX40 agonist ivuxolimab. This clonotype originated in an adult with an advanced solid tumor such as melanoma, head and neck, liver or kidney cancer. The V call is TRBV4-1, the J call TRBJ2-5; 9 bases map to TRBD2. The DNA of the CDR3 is TGCGCCAGCAGCCAACCAACTAAAGCGGGGGGTTCAACCCAGTACTTC. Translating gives CASSQPTKAGGSTQYF.